The 9 T cell receptor beta chains in this list originate from one sample, sequenced in a study of shared T cell receptors in the human thymus. Libraries were prepared by immunoSEQ multiplex PCR; TCRdb keeps only in-frame clonotypes and omits some of them. The sample holds roughly 660,000 clones, approximately 88% seen once. The same sample was also studied in work on human thymus T cells.

Sequencing was carried out using thymocytes. These receptors were taken from a boy younger than two with a congenital heart defect.

The V gene is TRBV4-1, the J gene TRBJ2-7; D is undetermined. The CDR3 covers 14 residues. V was cut by 0 bases and J by 0 bases, with 6 bases left in between. Germline CDR1 reads MGHRA; CDR2 reads YSYEKL. The chain's CDR3 is CASSQDYSSYEQYF. CDR3 bases: TGCGCCAGCAGCCAAGATTATTCCTCCTACGAGCAGTACTTC.

CDR3: CASSCRGLTDTQYF. The CDR3 DNA reads TGTGCCAGCAGTTGTAGGGGGTTGACAGATACGCAGTATTTT. The chain recombines TRBV27 with TRBJ2-3, with a tentative D call TRBD1 (6 bases). Germline assignment: CDR1 MNHEY and CDR2 SMNVEV (reference sequence). This CDR3 spans 14 amino acids. The germline V and J ends were trimmed by 4 bases and 3 bases, with 11 bases remaining between them.

The chain joins TRBV28 to TRBJ2-7, with TRBD1 matching 9 bases. Looked up from germline, CDR1 is MDHEN and CDR2 is SYDVKM. J gave up 3 bases and V 1 base, and 13 bases lay outside the gene matches. The CDR3 length is 18 residues. CDR3 loop: CASSLSVTRQGVGYEQYF. The CDR3 DNA reads as TGTGCCAGCAGTTTATCCGTAACGAGACAGGGGGTGGGCTACGAGCAGTACTTC.

This rearrangement joins TRBV7-9 to TRBJ2-3, with D unresolved. Germline CDR1 SEHNR, CDR2 FQNEAQ (reference sequence). This CDR3 is 14 amino acids long. Trimming pared 4 bases from V and 0 bases from J, leaving 8 bases between. The CDR3: CASSYFPSTDTQYF. CDR3 in DNA: TGTGCCAGCAGCTACTTTCCTAGCACAGATACGCAGTATTTT.

This clone came up a few times. V is TRBV4-3 and J is TRBJ2-2; TRBD2 aligns across 14 bases. Germline loops: CDR1 LGHNA, CDR2 YSLEER. The J segment lost 6 bases and the V segment lost 4 bases, leaving 13 bases of the junction unmatched. The CDR3 consists of 19 residues. DNA of the CDR3: TGCGCCAGCAGCCGCGATCCCGGGACTAGCGGGAGCCCCCCCGGGGAGCTGTTTTTT. The encoded protein is CASSRDPGTSGSPPGELFF.

This clone appeared a single time. This chain links TRBV27 with TRBJ2-6; perhaps TRBD1 as D (6 bases). This CDR3 region has 18 residues. Germline V gene data show CDR1 as MNHEY and CDR2 as SMNVEV (reference sequence). The ends were cut back, 5 bases at V and 2 bases at J, with 19 bases in the middle. The CDR3 DNA reads as TGTGCCAGCAGTGGTCTAGGGGGTGAGGCTCCTGGGGCCAACGTCCTGACTTTC. Residues: CASSGLGGEAPGANVLTF.

This clone showed up just a few times. CDR3 sequence (DNA): TGTGCCAGCAGCTTAGAGGGAGGCCGGGCATCCTACGAGCAGTACTTC. It encodes CASSLEGGRASYEQYF. The chain recombines TRBV11-2 with TRBJ2-7, with a tentative D call TRBD2 (6 bases). Germline V CDR1 and CDR2: SGHAT, FQNNGV. The V gene lost 0 bases and the J gene lost 1 base, with 13 bases spanning the gap. The CDR3 has 16 residues.

The genes are TRBV29-1 and TRBJ2-7; D possibly corresponds to TRBD2 (6 bases). The CDR3 is 14 residues long. CDR1 is SQVTM, CDR2 ANQGSEA, per germline. The V end was cut by 4 bases, the J end by 4 bases, with 17 bases between. CDR3 in DNA: TGCAGCGTTGTGTCGGGGGAAGCGCCGTACGAGCAGTACTTC. Its translation is CSVVSGEAPYEQYF.

A few counts support this clone. V gene TRBV19 combines with J gene TRBJ2-7; tentatively, D is TRBD1 (6 bases). Germline CDR1 is LNHDA and CDR2 is SQIVND (reference sequence). V lost 1 base and J 3 bases, leaving 10 bases between the germline ends. The CDR3 runs 14 residues. This chain's CDR3 is CASSIGGRGYEQYF. Here the CDR3 DNA reads TGTGCCAGTAGTATAGGGGGCAGGGGCTACGAGCAGTACTTC.